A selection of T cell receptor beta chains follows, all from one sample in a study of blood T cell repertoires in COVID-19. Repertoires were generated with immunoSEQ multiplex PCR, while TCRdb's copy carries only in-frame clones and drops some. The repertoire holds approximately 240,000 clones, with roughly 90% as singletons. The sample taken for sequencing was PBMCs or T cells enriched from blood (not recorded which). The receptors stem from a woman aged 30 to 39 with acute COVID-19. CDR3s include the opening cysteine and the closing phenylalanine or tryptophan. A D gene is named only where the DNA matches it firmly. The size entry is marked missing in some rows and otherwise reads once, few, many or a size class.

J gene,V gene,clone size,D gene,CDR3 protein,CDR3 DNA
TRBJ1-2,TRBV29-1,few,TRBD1,CSALRTGGHLSTF,TGCAGCGCCCTGAGAACAGGGGGCCATCTTTCCACCTTC
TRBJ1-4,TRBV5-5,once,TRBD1,CASRQGQGTTNEKLFF,TGTGCCAGCAGACAGGGACAGGGGACAACTAATGAAAAACTGTTTTTT
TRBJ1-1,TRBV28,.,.,CASSSGATEAFF,TGTGCCAGCAGTTCGGGAGCCACTGAAGCTTTCTTT
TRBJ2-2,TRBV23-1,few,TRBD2,CASSQTSGPTGELFF,TGCGCCAGCAGTCAGACTAGCGGGCCCACCGGGGAGCTGTTTTTT
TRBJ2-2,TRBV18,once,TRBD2,CASSRTSGGSATGELFF,TGTGCCAGCTCGAGGACTAGCGGGGGATCGGCCACCGGGGAGCTGTTTTTT
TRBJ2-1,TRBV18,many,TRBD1,CASSTRQGGYNEQFF,TGTGCCAGCTCAACCCGACAGGGGGGGTACAATGAGCAGTTCTTC
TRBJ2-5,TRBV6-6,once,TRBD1,CASSRQGETQYF,TGTGCCAGCAGTCGACAGGGGGAGACCCAGTACTTC
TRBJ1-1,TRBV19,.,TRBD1,CASSPRRGQGNTEAFF,TGTGCCAGTAGTCCAAGAAGAGGACAGGGGAACACTGAAGCTTTCTTT
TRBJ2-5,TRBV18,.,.,CASSPGQIQETQYF,TGTGCCAGCTCACCTGGACAGATCCAAGAGACCCAGTACTTC
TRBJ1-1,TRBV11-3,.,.,CASSSQVNTEAFF,TGTGCCAGCAGCTCCCAGGTGAACACTGAAGCTTTCTTT
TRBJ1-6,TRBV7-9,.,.,CASRSPTGSPLHF,TGTGCCAGCAGGAGCCCGACGGGTTCACCCCTCCACTTT
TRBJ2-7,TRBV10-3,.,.,CAISEVRSYEQYF,TGTGCCATCAGTGAGGTTAGATCCTACGAGCAGTACTTC
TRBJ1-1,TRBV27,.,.,CASSHDSRSEAFF,TGTGCCAGCAGTCACGACAGTAGGTCTGAAGCTTTCTTT
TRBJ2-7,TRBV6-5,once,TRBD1,CASTTRTGSGEQYF,TGTGCCAGCACCACTCGGACAGGGTCCGGCGAGCAGTACTTC
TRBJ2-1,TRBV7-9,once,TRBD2,CASSPRGSGGTNEQFF,TGTGCCAGCAGCCCGAGGGGTAGCGGGGGTACCAATGAGCAGTTCTTC
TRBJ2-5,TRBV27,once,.,CASKAGNQETQYF,TGTGCCAGCAAGGCAGGGAATCAAGAGACCCAGTACTTC
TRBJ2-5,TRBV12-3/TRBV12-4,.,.,CASSHQETQYF,TGTGCCAGCAGTCATCAAGAGACCCAGTACTTC
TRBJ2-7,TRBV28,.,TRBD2,CASDTSGAYEQYF,TGTGCCAGCGACACCAGCGGGGCCTACGAGCAGTACTTC
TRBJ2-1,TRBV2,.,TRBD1,CASIGFWTGGYNEQFF,TGTGCCAGCATAGGATTTTGGACAGGGGGCTACAATGAGCAGTTCTTC
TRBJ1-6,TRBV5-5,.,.,CASSLWGGMTYNSPLHF,TGTGCCAGCAGCCTCTGGGGGGGGATGACCTATAATTCACCCCTCCACTTT
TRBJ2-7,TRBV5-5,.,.,CASSLLESYEQYF,TGTGCCAGCAGCTTGTTAGAATCCTACGAGCAGTACTTC
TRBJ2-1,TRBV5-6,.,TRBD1,CASSWDSSSYNEQFF,TGTGCCAGCAGCTGGGACAGTAGCTCCTACAATGAGCAGTTCTTC
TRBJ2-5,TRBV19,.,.,CASSIRGQETQYF,TGTGCCAGTAGTATAAGAGGCCAAGAGACCCAGTACTTC
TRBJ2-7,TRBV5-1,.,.,CASRRASGTSASYEQYF,TGCGCCAGCAGGAGGGCCTCCGGGACATCGGCCTCCTACGAGCAGTACTTC
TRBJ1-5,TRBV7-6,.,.,CASSKRQPQHF,TGTGCCAGCAGCAAGAGGCAGCCCCAGCATTTT
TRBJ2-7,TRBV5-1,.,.,CASSLLFTGSYEQYF,TGCGCCAGCAGCTTGCTCTTTACAGGGTCATACGAGCAGTACTTC
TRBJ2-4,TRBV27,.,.,CASSFGQPAGIQYF,TGTGCCAGCAGTTTCGGACAGCCAGCAGGCATTCAGTACTTC
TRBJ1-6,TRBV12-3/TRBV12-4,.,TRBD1,CASNRGNSPLHF,TGTGCCAGCAACAGGGGTAATTCACCCCTCCACTTT
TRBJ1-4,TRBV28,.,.,CASRLRYEKLFF,TGTGCCAGCAGACTCCGTTATGAAAAACTGTTTTTT
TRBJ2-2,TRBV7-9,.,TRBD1,CAFGDRGRVGELFF,TGTGCCTTCGGAGACAGGGGGCGAGTCGGGGAGCTGTTTTTT
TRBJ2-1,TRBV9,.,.,CASSVAGGLWDEQFF,TGTGCCAGCAGCGTAGCGGGGGGCCTGTGGGATGAGCAGTTCTTC
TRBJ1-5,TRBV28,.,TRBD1,CASSLWAGGYGNQPQHF,TGTGCCAGCAGTTTATGGGCAGGGGGGTATGGCAATCAGCCCCAGCATTTT
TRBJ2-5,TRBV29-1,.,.,CSGGSSPPQYF,TGCAGCGGAGGTTCATCTCCTCCTCAGTACTTC
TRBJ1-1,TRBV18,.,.,CASSTSRAGTEAFF,TGTGCCAGCTCAACGAGCCGAGCGGGCACTGAAGCTTTCTTT
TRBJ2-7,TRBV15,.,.,CATSRDLSGAYEQYF,TGTGCCACCAGCAGAGATCTGTCGGGGGCCTACGAGCAGTACTTC
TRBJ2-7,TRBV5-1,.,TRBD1,CASNPGQNYEQYF,TGCGCCAGTAACCCGGGACAGAACTACGAGCAGTACTTC
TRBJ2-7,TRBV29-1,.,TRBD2,CSVNTLPELATPYEQYF,TGCAGCGTAAACACGCTTCCTGAACTAGCGACTCCCTACGAGCAGTACTTC
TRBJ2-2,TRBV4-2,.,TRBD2,CASSLLGGTSGSPPETGELFF,TGTGCCAGCAGCCTCTTGGGGGGGACTAGCGGGAGCCCCCCGGAGACCGGGGAGCTGTTTTTT
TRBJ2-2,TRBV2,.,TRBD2,CASSYGGARTGELFF,TGTGCCAGCAGTTACGGGGGGGCCAGGACCGGGGAGCTGTTTTTT
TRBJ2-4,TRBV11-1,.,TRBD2,CASSTGLAQAGIQYF,TGTGCCAGCAGCACTGGACTAGCGCAAGCAGGCATTCAGTACTTC
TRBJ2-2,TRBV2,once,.,CASSSPVGATGELFF,TGTGCCAGCAGTTCCCCGGTAGGGGCCACCGGGGAGCTGTTTTTT
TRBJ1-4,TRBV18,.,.,CASSSLGQGTTNEKLFF,TGTGCCAGCTCATCGCTCGGCCAGGGCACAACTAATGAAAAACTGTTTTTT
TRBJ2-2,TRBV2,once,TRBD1,CASSPQGTAGELFF,TGTGCCAGCAGCCCACAGGGGACGGCCGGGGAGCTGTTTTTT
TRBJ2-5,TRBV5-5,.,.,CASSWVRDYQETQYF,TGTGCCAGCAGCTGGGTTCGGGATTACCAAGAGACCCAGTACTTC
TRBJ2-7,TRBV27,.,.,CASSLLSSGYDEQYF,TGTGCCAGCAGTTTATTATCATCGGGGTACGACGAGCAGTACTTC
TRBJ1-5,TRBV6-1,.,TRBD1,CASSERGGQTPQHF,TGTGCCAGCAGTGAAAGAGGGGGCCAGACGCCCCAGCATTTT
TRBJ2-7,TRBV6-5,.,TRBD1,CASSPQDRASYEQYF,TGTGCCAGCAGTCCTCAGGACAGGGCGTCCTACGAGCAGTACTTC
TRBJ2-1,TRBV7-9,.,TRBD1,CASSLGQGISEGQFF,TGTGCCAGCAGCTTGGGACAGGGCATTTCTGAGGGGCAGTTCTTC
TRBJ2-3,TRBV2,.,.,CASSEPGQPTDTQYF,TGTGCCAGCAGTGAACCGGGACAACCCACAGATACGCAGTATTTT
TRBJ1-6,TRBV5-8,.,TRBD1,CASSGFTTGGNSPLHF,TGTGCCAGCAGCGGCTTCACGACAGGGGGCAATTCACCCCTCCACTTT